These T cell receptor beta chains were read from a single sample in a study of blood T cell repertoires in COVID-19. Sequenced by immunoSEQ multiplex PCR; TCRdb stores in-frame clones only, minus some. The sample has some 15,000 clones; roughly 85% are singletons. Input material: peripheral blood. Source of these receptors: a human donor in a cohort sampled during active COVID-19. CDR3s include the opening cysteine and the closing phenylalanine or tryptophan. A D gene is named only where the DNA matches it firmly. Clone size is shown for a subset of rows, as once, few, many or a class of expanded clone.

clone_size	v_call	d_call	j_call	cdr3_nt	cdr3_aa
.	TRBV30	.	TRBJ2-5	TGTGCCTCGGAGGTTGGATCGTACCAAGAGACCCAGTACTTC	CASEVGSYQETQYF
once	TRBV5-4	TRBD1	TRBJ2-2	TGTGCCAGCAGCTCCCGGGACAGTACCGGGGAGCTGTTTTTT	CASSSRDSTGELFF
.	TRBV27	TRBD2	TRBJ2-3	TGTGCCAGCAGTTCCTATGGACTAGCGGGGGCCTCAGGGACAGATACGCAGTATTTT	CASSSYGLAGASGTDTQYF
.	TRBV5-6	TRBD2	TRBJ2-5	TGTGCCAGCAGCTTGTTTGCACCAGCGGGGATCAGGGAAGAGACCCAGTACTTC	CASSLFAPAGIREETQYF
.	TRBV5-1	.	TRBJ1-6	TGCGCCAGCAGCTTGGACGGGGTCCCCTATAATTCACCCCTCCACTTT	CASSLDGVPYNSPLHF
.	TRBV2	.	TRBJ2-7	TGTGCCAGCAGTGACAGGTTTCTGAACTACGAGCAGTACTTC	CASSDRFLNYEQYF
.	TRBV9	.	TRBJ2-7	TGTGCCAGCATAGGGGTCCAGTACTTC	CASIGVQYF
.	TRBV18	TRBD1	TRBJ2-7	TGTGCCAGCTCACCAGGGACAGGGGAAGACGAGCAGTACTTC	CASSPGTGEDEQYF
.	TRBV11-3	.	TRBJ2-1	TGTGCCAGCAGCTTTACCCCGACTGGGAATGAGCAGTTCTTC	CASSFTPTGNEQFF
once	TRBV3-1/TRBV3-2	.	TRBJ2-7	TGTGCCAGCAGCCAAGATGTTCAGTCCCCCTCCTACGAGCAGTACTTC	CASSQDVQSPSYEQYF
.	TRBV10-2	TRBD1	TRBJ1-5	TGCGCCAGCAGTATACAGGGGAGGCAGCCCCAGCATTTT	CASSIQGRQPQHF
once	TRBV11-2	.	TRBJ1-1	TGTGCCAGTCGGGAAGGGATGAACACTGAAGCTTTCTTT	CASREGMNTEAFF
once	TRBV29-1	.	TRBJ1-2	TGCAGCGTTGGGGGGGGCAGGGGCAACTATGGCTACACCTTC	CSVGGGRGNYGYTF
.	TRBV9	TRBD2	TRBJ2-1	TGTGCCAGCAGCGTAGATAGCGGGGTATACAATGAGCAGTTCTTC	CASSVDSGVYNEQFF
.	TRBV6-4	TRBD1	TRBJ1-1	TGTGCCAGCAGTGACTCGACAAGGACAGGGGAGAACACTGAAGCTTTCTTT	CASSDSTRTGENTEAFF
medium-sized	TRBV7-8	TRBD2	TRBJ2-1	TGTGCCAGCAGCCTCCGCGGGGGGGCGGTTGAGCAGTTCTTC	CASSLRGGAVEQFF